The clone carrying this TCR beta chain occurred many times. Amplification from RNA transcripts yielded the TCR beta CDR3 regions. RT-PCR in the first round used HTBI primers; a second-round multiplex PCR followed. TCRdb re-called the multiplex PCR reads with MiXCR, one entry per CDR3 protein. The data contain approximately 210,000 distinct CDR3 sequences, around 28% of them singletons. This specimen belongs to a study of Graves' ophthalmopathy and Graves' hyperthyroidism. CDR3 length equals 16 residues. The J segment lost 4 bases and the V segment lost 3 bases, leaving 8 bases of the junction unmatched. Per germline, CDR1 MDHEN and CDR2 SYDVKM.

The sequencing sample was made of peripheral blood. The chain recombines TRBV28 with TRBJ2-2, with TRBD1 matching over 7 bases. The receptor was derived from a middle-aged man with Graves' ophthalmopathy. This CDR3 reads CASSFKGQSGTGELFF. The CDR3 DNA reads TGTGCCAGCAGTTTTAAGGGACAGTCCGGCACCGGGGAGCTGTTTTTT.